This is a list of T cell receptor beta chains from one sample in a study of T cell responses to AZD1222 COVID-19 vaccine. Repertoires were generated with immunoSEQ multiplex PCR, while TCRdb's copy carries only in-frame clones and drops some. This sample carries about 140,000 clones, more than 85% of them seen once, and the ten largest clones take about 3.7%. The material sequenced was peripheral blood, taken 28 days after the second AZD1222 dose. The origin of the receptors is an adult who received the AZD1222 COVID-19 vaccine. CDR3s include the opening cysteine and the closing phenylalanine or tryptophan. Each record gives: CDR3 protein, CDR3 DNA, D gene, J gene, clone size, V gene. A D gene is named only where the DNA matches it firmly. Expanded clones are given a class, and other clones once, few, many or no size at all.

CATVTSSYEQYF TGTGCCACCGTAACTAGCTCCTACGAGCAGTACTTC NA TRBJ2-7 NA TRBV28
CSASPHGNSPLHF TGCAGTGCTAGTCCCCACGGCAATTCACCCCTCCACTTT NA TRBJ1-6 NA TRBV20-1
CSVAGERNQPQHF TGCAGCGTTGCAGGGGAGAGGAATCAGCCCCAGCATTTT NA TRBJ1-5 NA TRBV29-1
CASGQGGSPLHF TGTGCCAGTGGACAGGGGGGTTCACCCCTCCACTTT TRBD1 TRBJ1-6 few TRBV12-3/TRBV12-4
CASSDNRLQGHNEQFF TGTGCCAGCAGCGATAATAGACTCCAGGGTCACAATGAGCAGTTCTTC NA TRBJ2-1 NA TRBV7-8
CASSGDGTDTQYF TGTGCCAGCTCCGGGGATGGAACAGATACGCAGTATTTT NA TRBJ2-3 once TRBV28
CASSTGLAIPETQYF TGCGCCAGCAGTACGGGACTAGCGATTCCAGAGACCCAGTACTTC TRBD2 TRBJ2-5 NA TRBV5-1
CASSRAPGEAFF TGTGCCAGCAGCCGGGCCCCCGGTGAAGCTTTCTTT NA TRBJ1-1 NA TRBV3-1/TRBV3-2
CASSGNRDIRGSETQYF TGTGCCAGCAGTGGGAACCGGGACATCCGAGGGTCAGAGACCCAGTACTTC NA TRBJ2-5 NA TRBV2
CASSISRGEAFF TGTGCCAGCAGTATTTCCAGGGGTGAAGCTTTCTTT NA TRBJ1-1 NA TRBV28
CASSRSGVYNEQFF TGTGCCAGCAGCCGAAGCGGGGTATACAATGAGCAGTTCTTC TRBD2 TRBJ2-1 NA TRBV9
CASSLAGANTEAFF TGTGCCAGCAGCTTGGCCGGCGCCAACACTGAAGCTTTCTTT NA TRBJ1-1 once TRBV5-8
CASSLHNEKLFF TGTGCCAGTAGTCTCCATAATGAAAAACTGTTTTTT NA TRBJ1-4 once TRBV19
CASLVQGCGQPQHF TGTGCCAGCCTAGTACAGGGGTGCGGACAGCCCCAGCATTTT TRBD1 TRBJ1-5 NA TRBV25-1
CASTAGGSYEQYF TGTGCCAGCACGGCAGGGGGGTCCTACGAGCAGTACTTC NA TRBJ2-7 NA TRBV6-5
CASSGTAQGGYTF TGTGCCAGCAGCGGGACGGCCCAGGGAGGCTACACCTTC NA TRBJ1-2 NA TRBV12-3/TRBV12-4
CATSEWGRTEAFF TGTGCCACCAGTGAATGGGGTCGCACTGAAGCTTTCTTT NA TRBJ1-1 NA TRBV24-1
CASSGEGGTGELFF TGTGCCAGCAGTGGGGAGGGCGGCACCGGGGAGCTGTTTTTT TRBD2 TRBJ2-2 NA TRBV2
CAIKGPGGEKLFF TGTGCCATCAAGGGCCCAGGGGGGGAAAAACTGTTTTTT TRBD1 TRBJ1-4 NA TRBV6-5
CASSVGQSTYEQYF TGTGCCAGCAGCGTAGGACAGTCCACCTACGAGCAGTACTTC NA TRBJ2-7 NA TRBV9
CASSYLQGATEAFF TGTGCCAGCAGTTACCTCCAGGGGGCGACTGAAGCTTTCTTT TRBD1 TRBJ1-1 NA TRBV6-7
CASSLGSTDTQYF TGTGCCAGCAGCCTCGGAAGCACAGATACGCAGTATTTT NA TRBJ2-3 NA TRBV3-1/TRBV3-2
CASSLPTGRRFF TGTGCCAGCAGTCTTCCGACAGGGAGGAGGTTCTTC NA TRBJ2-1 NA TRBV28
CASSLGQDTGELFF TGCGCCAGCTCCCTAGGACAGGACACCGGGGAGCTGTTTTTT TRBD1 TRBJ2-2 NA TRBV5-1
CARRTYATGTGYNEKLFF TGTGCCAGAAGAACCTATGCAACCGGGACAGGGTATAATGAAAAACTGTTTTTT NA TRBJ1-4 NA TRBV7-5
CASSPVGLPQNIQFF TGTGCTAGCAGCCCAGTGGGACTTCCACAAAACATTCAGTTCTTC NA TRBJ2-1 NA TRBV7-9
CASSLPGQGNTGELFF TGTGCCAGCAGTCTACCGGGACAGGGGAACACCGGGGAGCTGTTTTTT TRBD1 TRBJ2-2 NA TRBV28
CASSFSVSPSYEQYF TGCGCCAGCAGCTTCAGCGTCTCGCCCTCCTACGAGCAGTACTTC NA TRBJ2-7 NA TRBV5-1
CASGIGWGWDTEAFF TGTGCCAGCGGAATTGGTTGGGGGTGGGATACTGAAGCTTTCTTT NA TRBJ1-1 NA TRBV21-1
CASSPSNYGYTF TGTGCCAGCAGCCCAAGCAACTATGGCTACACCTTC NA TRBJ1-2 NA TRBV7-2
CASSFDRPSNSPLHF TGTGCCAGCAGTTTCGACAGGCCGAGCAATTCACCCCTCCACTTT NA TRBJ1-6 few TRBV6-2/TRBV6-3
CASSPGTDRQTQYF TGTGCCAGCAGTCCCGGGACAGATAGACAGACCCAGTACTTC TRBD1 TRBJ2-5 NA TRBV27
CASSLGLAGVRSTDTQYF TGTGCCAGCAGTTTGGGACTAGCGGGAGTTCGGAGCACAGATACGCAGTATTTT TRBD2 TRBJ2-3 NA TRBV28
CSASKTSGHNEQFF TGCAGTGCTAGTAAGACTAGCGGACACAATGAGCAGTTCTTC TRBD2 TRBJ2-1 few TRBV20-1
CASSFRASGDSYNEQFF TGCGCCAGCAGCTTCAGGGCTAGCGGAGACTCCTACAATGAGCAGTTCTTC TRBD2 TRBJ2-1 NA TRBV5-1
CATSLRSGDEQFF TGTGCCACCAGCCTACGGTCAGGAGATGAGCAGTTCTTC NA TRBJ2-1 NA TRBV15
CASNGGQGAVETQYF TGTGCCAGCAACGGGGGACAGGGGGCGGTGGAGACCCAGTACTTC TRBD1 TRBJ2-5 NA TRBV5-4
CASSLNAGTRTDTQYF TGTGCCAGCAGCTTAAATGCAGGGACCCGCACAGATACGCAGTATTTT NA TRBJ2-3 NA TRBV7-3
CASSFGSSGRVKQFF TGTGCCAGCAGCTTCGGCTCTAGCGGGAGGGTGAAGCAGTTCTTC TRBD2 TRBJ2-1 NA TRBV7-9
CASSYWTGRAFF TGTGCCAGCAGTTATTGGACAGGGCGCGCTTTCTTT TRBD1 TRBJ1-1 NA TRBV28